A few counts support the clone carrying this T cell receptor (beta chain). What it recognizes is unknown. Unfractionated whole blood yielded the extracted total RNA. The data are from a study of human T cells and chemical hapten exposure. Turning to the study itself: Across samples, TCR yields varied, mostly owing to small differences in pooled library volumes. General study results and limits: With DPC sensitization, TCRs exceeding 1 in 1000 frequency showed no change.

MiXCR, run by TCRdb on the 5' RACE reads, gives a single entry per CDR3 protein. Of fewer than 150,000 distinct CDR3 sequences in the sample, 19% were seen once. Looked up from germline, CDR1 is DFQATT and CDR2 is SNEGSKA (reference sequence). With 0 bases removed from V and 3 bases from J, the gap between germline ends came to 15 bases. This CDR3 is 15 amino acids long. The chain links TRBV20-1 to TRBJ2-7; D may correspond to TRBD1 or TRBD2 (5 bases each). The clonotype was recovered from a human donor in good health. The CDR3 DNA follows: TGCAGTGCTAGAGATGGGGACCCCATAGACTACGAGCAGTACTTC. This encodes CSARDGDPIDYEQYF.